This record looks at one T cell receptor beta chain sequence and its context. Its cognate antigen is unknown. CDR1 and CDR2 from the germline V gene are SGHVS and FNYEAQ. This CDR3 contains 16 residues. The V end was cut by 1 base, the J end by 4 bases, with 17 bases between. The sample is drawn from a study of cytomegalovirus exposure and HLA in healthy donors. The PCR made use of 60 Vbeta and 13 Jbeta primers. Using immunoSEQ multiplex PCR, the repertoire was profiled, and TCRdb retains in-frame clones only, with some absent. This table has around 120,000 clones, less than 85% appearing once. Overall study results and limits: Reportedly, HLA-A and HLA-B alleles of most subjects were accurately predicted from TCR beta.

Material: PBMCs. The receptor was derived from a woman in her 40s in good health and CMV-seronegative. The V and J genes are TRBV7-6 and TRBJ2-7, with D possibly being TRBD2 (5 bases). This CDR3 is CASSLEDGIGPYEQYF. CDR3 nucleotide sequence: TGTGCCAGCAGCTTAGAGGACGGGATCGGGCCATACGAGCAGTACTTC.